The 18 T cell receptor beta chains below all came from one sample that was sequenced in a study of cytomegalovirus exposure and HLA in healthy donors. The PCR made use of 60 Vbeta and 13 Jbeta primers. The data were produced by immunoSEQ multiplex PCR, yet TCRdb's version contains in-frame clones alone and is incomplete. The sample shows about 120,000 clones, about three quarters of them seen only once. Material for sequencing was PBMCs. Source of these receptors: a female donor in good health and CMV-seronegative.

The chain employs TRBV6-5 and TRBJ1-1, with unresolved D. V dropped 6 bases and J dropped 0 bases, with 14 bases sitting between them. The CDR3 is 15 residues long. Germline CDR1 and CDR2: MNHEY and SVGAGI. CDR3 in amino acids: CASRIQALMNTEAFF. Written as DNA, the CDR3 is TGTGCCAGCAGAATCCAAGCCCTGATGAACACTGAAGCTTTCTTT.

This chain links TRBV11-1 with TRBJ2-7; tentative D call: TRBD1 (6 bases). V was shortened by 5 bases and J by 3 bases, with 17 bases between the two germline ends. The CDR3 length is 15 residues. Germline assignment: CDR1 SGHAT and CDR2 FQDESV (reference sequence). The DNA of the CDR3 is TGTGCCAGCAGCCTAGGGAGAGGGGGTCGCTACGAGCAGTACTTC. Amino acids: CASSLGRGGRYEQYF.

The rearrangement joins TRBV7-2 to TRBJ2-7; 11 bases map to TRBD2. Germline assignment: CDR1 SGHTA and CDR2 FQGNSA. J lost 2 bases, V lost 5 bases, and 2 bases had no gene match. The length of the CDR3 is 14 residues. The CDR3 DNA is TGTGCCAGCAGCCGACTAGCGGGGCCCTACGAGCAGTACTTC. Its protein product is CASSRLAGPYEQYF.

The V and J genes are TRBV6-6 and TRBJ2-7; D not certain. The CDR3 is made up of 13 amino acids. From germline, CDR1 is MNHNY and CDR2 SVGAGI (reference sequence). V shed 0 bases and J shed 3 bases, with 6 bases lying between them. The CDR3 DNA follows: TGTGCCAGCAGTTACTCTAACAGCTACGAGCAGTACTTC. This gives the protein CASSYSNSYEQYF.

This clone was observed a few times. The chain is built from TRBV10-2 and TRBJ2-7; D remains ambiguous. Germline values: CDR1 WSHSY, CDR2 SAAADI. The V gene lost 3 bases and the J gene lost 2 bases, with 5 bases spanning the gap. The length of the CDR3 is 12 residues. The DNA of the CDR3 is TGCGCCAGCAGTGAAGGAGCCTACGAGCAGTACTTC. Its translation is CASSEGAYEQYF.

This chain connects TRBV5-4 to TRBJ2-5; 9 bases align to TRBD2. This CDR3 is 14 amino acids long. With 2 bases clipped from V and 5 bases from J, the junction kept 4 bases outside the gene matches. Germline values: CDR1 SGHNT, CDR2 YYREEE (reference sequence). The CDR3 sequence: CASSLGGGAETQYF. CDR3 nucleotide sequence: TGTGCCAGCAGCTTAGGCGGGGGGGCGGAGACCCAGTACTTC.

The chain has TRBV6-5 and TRBJ2-7, with no clear D. The CDR3 loop spans 13 amino acids. The germline CDR1 and CDR2 sequences are MNHEY and SVGAGI. Trimming took off 4 bases at V and 4 bases at J, with 11 bases between the two ends. The CDR3 region is CASSSLVRYEQYF. The CDR3, as DNA: TGTGCCAGCAGTTCCTTAGTACGGTACGAGCAGTACTTC.

The V call is TRBV19, the J call TRBJ2-5, with a weak D call TRBD1 (5 bases). The CDR3 length is 14 residues. Trimming took 5 bases from V and 2 from J, leaving 12 bases between them. Germline CDR1 reads LNHDA; CDR2 reads SQIVND (reference sequence). The CDR3: CASSSRQGQETQYF. CDR3 DNA: TGTGCCAGTAGTTCCCGGCAGGGACAAGAGACCCAGTACTTC.

This clone was observed a handful of times. This chain uses TRBV7-2 with TRBJ1-1; D unresolved. Germline CDR1 is SGHTA and CDR2 is FQGNSA. With 1 base removed from V and 1 base from J, the gap between germline ends came to 4 bases. The CDR3 loop spans 13 amino acids. The CDR3, as DNA: TGTGCCAGCAGCTTAGTACAGAACACTGAAGCTTTCTTT. Translating gives CASSLVQNTEAFF.

The genes are TRBV5-4 and TRBJ1-2; D might be TRBD1 (6 bases). This CDR3 is built from 13 residues. Trimming took off 4 bases at V and 3 bases at J, with 10 bases between the two ends. Per germline, CDR1 SGHNT and CDR2 YYREEE (reference sequence). This chain's CDR3 is CASSANRDYGYTF. Here the CDR3 DNA reads TGTGCCAGCAGCGCTAACAGGGACTATGGCTACACCTTC.

The rearrangement uses TRBV9 and TRBJ2-3, with D maybe TRBD2 (7 bases). The CDR3 spans 15 residues. V shed 4 bases and J shed 1 base, with 13 bases lying between them. From germline, CDR1 is SGDLS and CDR2 YYNGEE. CDR3 loop: CASSRGRGGTDTQYF. The CDR3 nucleotides are TGTGCCAGCAGCCGAGGGAGGGGGGGCACAGATACGCAGTATTTT. Full variable domain (rest looked up from reference TRBV9 and TRBJ2-3): DSGVTQTPKHLITATGQRVTLRCSPRSGDLSVYWYQQSLDQGLQFLIQYYNGEERAKGNILERFSAQQFPDLHSELNLSSLELGDSALYFCASSRGRGGTDTQYFGPGTRLTVL.

V gene TRBV6-1 combines with J gene TRBJ1-2, with D perhaps TRBD1 (6 bases). CDR1 is MNHNS, CDR2 SASEGT, per germline. V lost 4 bases to trimming and J lost 6 bases, with 12 bases between them. The CDR3 runs to 13 residues. CDR3 sequence: CASSATGGHGYTF. For the CDR3, the DNA is TGTGCCAGCAGTGCAACGGGGGGCCATGGCTACACCTTC.

Only a few counts were recorded for this clone. The V gene is TRBV18, the J gene TRBJ1-1, with 8 bases identical to TRBD1. This CDR3 region has 14 residues. Germline values: CDR1 KGHSH, CDR2 LQKENI. With V trimmed by 3 bases and J by 10 bases, 10 bases remained unmatched. The chain's CDR3 is CASSPETGAERAFF. Written as DNA, the CDR3 is TGTGCCAGCTCACCGGAGACAGGGGCCGAACGAGCTTTCTTT.

The chain combines TRBV2 with TRBJ1-2; D not resolved. Germline CDR1 and CDR2: SNHLY and FYNNEI. This CDR3 has 13 residues. With 6 bases removed from V and 0 bases from J, the gap between germline ends came to 8 bases. This CDR3 reads CASSATANYGYTF. The CDR3 DNA reads as TGTGCCAGCAGCGCCACAGCTAACTATGGCTACACCTTC.

The chain is built from TRBV5-1 and TRBJ2-1; the D gene is possibly TRBD2 (5 bases). The CDR3 has 16 amino acids. In germline, CDR1 is SGHRS, CDR2 YFSETQ. V was cut by 0 bases and J by 7 bases, with 17 bases left in between. CDR3 sequence: CASSLVPSQLTNEQFF. As DNA, the CDR3 is TGCGCCAGCAGCTTGGTACCTAGCCAATTAACTAATGAGCAGTTCTTC.

V usage is TRBV4-3 and J usage is TRBJ2-5; D is unclear. Germline V gene lookup returns CDR1 LGHNA and CDR2 YSLEER. There are 14 residues in the CDR3. V was trimmed by 4 bases and J by 5 bases, leaving 14 bases between them. CDR3 loop: CASSRIHPGETQYF. The CDR3 nucleotides read TGCGCCAGCAGCCGGATTCACCCCGGGGAGACCCAGTACTTC.

The gene calls are TRBV4-2 and TRBJ2-5; TRBD2 matches 11 bases. Germline V gene data show CDR1 as LGHNA and CDR2 as YNFKEQ. This CDR3 contains 16 residues. V shed 4 bases, J shed 4 bases, and the junction held 8 bases outside the gene matches. Here the CDR3 reads CASSPRLAGGGETQYF. In DNA, the CDR3 is TGTGCCAGCAGCCCCCGCCTAGCGGGAGGTGGAGAGACCCAGTACTTC.

A note on this clone: The junction does not match germline at one end; this may be a read error. As DNA, the CDR3 is TGTGCCAGCAGCACTGCGCAGGGTTTCATCTTT. Its translation is CASSTAQGFIF. The chain joins TRBV11-2 to TRBJ2-3; D might be TRBD1 (5 bases). CDR3 length equals 11 residues. CDR1 is SGHAT, CDR2 FQNNGV, per germline.